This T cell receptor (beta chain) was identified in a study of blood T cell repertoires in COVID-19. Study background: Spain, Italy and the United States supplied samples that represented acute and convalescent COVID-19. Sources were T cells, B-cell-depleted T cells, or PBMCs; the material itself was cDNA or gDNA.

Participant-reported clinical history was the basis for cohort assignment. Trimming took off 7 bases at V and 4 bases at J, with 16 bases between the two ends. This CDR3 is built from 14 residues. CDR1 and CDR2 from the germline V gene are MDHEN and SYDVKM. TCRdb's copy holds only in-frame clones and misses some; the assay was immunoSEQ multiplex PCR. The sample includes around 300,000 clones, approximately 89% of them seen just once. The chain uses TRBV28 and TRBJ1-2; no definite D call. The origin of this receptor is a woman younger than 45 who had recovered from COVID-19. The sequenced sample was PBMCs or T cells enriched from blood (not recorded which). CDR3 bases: TGTGCCAGCACCCGCTGGCACAGCCTCTATGGCTACACCTTC. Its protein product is CASTRWHSLYGYTF.